These 30 T cell receptor beta chains were all obtained from the same sample, sequenced in a study of blood T cell repertoires in COVID-19. Measured with immunoSEQ multiplex PCR; TCRdb has only the in-frame clones, and not every one. The sample holds approximately 480,000 clones, 75% to 90% seen once. Sequenced sample: PBMCs or T cells enriched from blood (not recorded which). The receptors were sampled from a woman aged 18-29 years who had recovered from COVID-19.

The chain is built from TRBV2 and TRBJ2-1; 8 bases align to TRBD2. The CDR3 totals 13 residues. The V gene end was trimmed by 6 bases and the J gene end by 7 bases; junction bases not matched to a gene: 5. Germline loops: CDR1 SNHLY, CDR2 FYNNEI. As DNA, the CDR3 is TGTGCCAGCAGGCCCGGGGGGGCAAATGAGCAGTTCTTC. Amino acid sequence: CASRPGGANEQFF.

This clone was detected once. The chain combines TRBV2 with TRBJ2-5; the D gene is possibly TRBD2 (5 bases). CDR1 SNHLY and CDR2 FYNNEI come from the germline V gene. This CDR3 is built from 14 residues. Trimming took 6 bases from V and 3 from J, leaving 14 bases between them. The CDR3 sequence is CASREVVSKETQYF. CDR3 nucleotide sequence: TGTGCCAGCAGGGAGGTCGTCTCAAAAGAGACCCAGTACTTC.

V is TRBV2 and J is TRBJ2-6; a possible D gene is TRBD2 (6 bases). Germline CDR1 and CDR2: SNHLY and FYNNEI. Trimming shortened V by 6 bases and J by 0 bases, and 15 bases separated the two germline ends. This CDR3 comprises 17 residues. The CDR3 DNA reads TGTGCCAGCAGCACCGGGACTGGAAGCTCTGGGGCCAACGTCCTGACTTTC. Protein: CASSTGTGSSGANVLTF. Together with reference TRBV2 and TRBJ2-6, the CDR3 gives the full variable domain: EPEVTQTPSHQVTQMGQEVILRCVPISNHLYFYWYRQILGQKVEFLVSFYNNEISEKSEIFDDQFSVERPDGSNFTLKIRSTKLEDSAMYFCASSTGTGSSGANVLTFGAGSRLTVL.

The chain recombines TRBV6-5 with TRBJ1-1, with unresolved D. CDR1 and CDR2 from the germline V gene are MNHEY and SVGAGI. V lost 5 bases, J lost 0 bases, and 13 bases lay in between. The CDR3 is made up of 15 amino acids. This CDR3 is CASSPLQTLNTEAFF. CDR3 coding DNA: TGTGCCAGCAGTCCCCTTCAGACACTGAACACTGAAGCTTTCTTT.

This clone was picked up one time. The rearrangement joins TRBV12-3 or TRBV12-4 to TRBJ1-1, with 7 bases fitting TRBD1. This CDR3 contains 13 residues. Trimming removed 6 bases from V and 4 bases from J; junction bases left unmatched: 5. In DNA form, the CDR3 reads TGTGCCAGCAGACCATCAGGGGGCACTGAAGCTTTCTTT. Translation: CASRPSGGTEAFF.

The chain combines TRBV5-1 with TRBJ1-1; D remains unclear. V shed 1 base and J shed 4 bases, with 11 bases lying between them. Germline V gives CDR1 SGHRS, CDR2 YFSETQ. The CDR3 is made up of 14 amino acids. The CDR3 nucleotides read TGCGCCAGCAGCTTGTCTGACTCGAGCACTGAAGCTTTCTTT. Translation: CASSLSDSSTEAFF.

This clone appeared once. This chain uses TRBV5-6 with TRBJ1-2; 7 bases agree with TRBD1. The CDR3 is 16 amino acids. V shed 6 bases, J shed 4 bases, and the junction held 15 bases outside the gene matches. Germline V gene data show CDR1 as SGHDT and CDR2 as YYEEEE. This chain's CDR3 is CASTGTATSWSYGYTF. CDR3 DNA sequence: TGTGCCAGCACCGGGACAGCCACCAGCTGGAGCTATGGCTACACCTTC.

This chain uses TRBV10-2 with TRBJ2-2, with 10 positions matching TRBD1. This CDR3 comprises 15 residues. V lost 6 bases, J lost 5 bases, and 6 bases stayed unmatched. CDR1 is WSHSY, CDR2 SAAADI, per germline. CDR3: CASRVGTGETGELFF. The DNA for the CDR3 is TGCGCCAGCAGGGTCGGGACAGGGGAGACCGGGGAGCTGTTTTTT.

V usage is TRBV18 and J usage is TRBJ2-5; 14 positions match TRBD2. The V gene's germline CDR1 is KGHSH and CDR2 LQKENI. Trimming removed 6 bases from V and 1 base from J; junction bases left unmatched: 10. CDR3 length equals 18 residues. CDR3 nucleotides: TGTGCCAGCTCTGGACGATCGACTAGCGGGGGGGCCCAAGAGACCCAGTACTTC. Protein sequence: CASSGRSTSGGAQETQYF.

CDR3 loop: CASSELVNTEAFF. CDR3 nucleotides: TGTGCCAGCAGTGAATTAGTGAACACTGAAGCTTTCTTT. V usage is TRBV6-1 and J usage is TRBJ1-1; D is undetermined. The germline V gene has CDR1 MNHNS and CDR2 SASEGT. Trimming took off 2 bases at V and 0 bases at J, with 4 bases between the two ends. There are 13 residues in the CDR3.

The chain joins TRBV21-1 to TRBJ1-5; the table's D call, TRBD1, has no DNA check behind it. TRBV21-1 is termed a pseudogene. The CDR3 length is 19 residues. The CDR3 DNA reads TGTGCCAGCCCCAGTAGGGGGACAGTTAAACTAGTTAGCAATCAGCCCCAGCATTTT. Encoded protein: CASPSRGTVKLVSNQPQHF.

The V call is TRBV4-2, the J call TRBJ1-2; D perhaps matches TRBD1 (5 bases). Trimming pared 0 bases from V and 4 bases from J, leaving 18 bases between. Germline V gene lookup returns CDR1 LGHNA and CDR2 YNFKEQ. The CDR3 totals 17 residues. CDR3 in DNA: TGTGCCAGCAGCCAAGATCAGTCGGCGGGGACCCGCTATGGCTACACCTTC. Protein product: CASSQDQSAGTRYGYTF.

The chain is built from TRBV20-1 and TRBJ1-6; D is unclear. Germline V gene sequence: CDR1 DFQATT, CDR2 SNEGSKA (reference sequence). The CDR3 covers 13 residues. The V gene lost 3 bases and the J gene lost 8 bases, with 11 bases spanning the gap. CDR3 coding DNA: TGCAGTGCTAGTACAGTCTCCGATTCACCCCTCCACTTT. It translates to CSASTVSDSPLHF.

This clone has just one count. The chain couples TRBV30 to TRBJ1-5; tentatively, D is TRBD1 (6 bases). The CDR3 is 14 amino acids. CDR1 is GTSNPN and CDR2 is SVGIG in the germline V gene (reference sequence). The V end was cut by 0 bases, the J end by 10 bases, with 16 bases between. The CDR3 nucleotides are TGTGCCTGGAGTGTAGACAGGACCCATGGACCCCAGCATTTT. The encoded protein is CAWSVDRTHGPQHF.

The gene calls are TRBV4-1 and TRBJ1-3, with 9 bases matching TRBD1. The CDR3 is 14 residues long. With 4 bases clipped from V and 3 bases from J, the junction kept 1 base outside the gene matches. Germline lookup yields CDR1 MGHRA and CDR2 YSYEKL. Written as DNA, the CDR3 is TGCGCCAGCAGCCTGACAGGGGGTGGAAACACCATATATTTT. Its translation: CASSLTGGGNTIYF.

The chain couples TRBV4-1 to TRBJ2-7; weak D call: TRBD2 (5 bases). Germline V gives CDR1 MGHRA, CDR2 YSYEKL. Between the trimmed V and J ends, which lost 1 base and 1 base, there was a span of 11 bases. CDR3 size: 15 residues. CDR3 loop: CASSQGAAPSYEQYF. The DNA for the CDR3 is TGCGCCAGCAGCCAAGGAGCGGCGCCGTCCTACGAGCAGTACTTC.

This rearrangement joins TRBV30 to TRBJ1-5, with 7 bases matching TRBD1. The CDR3 runs 13 residues. Germline V gives CDR1 GTSNPN, CDR2 SVGIG (reference sequence). The V segment lost 6 bases and the J segment 5 bases; nucleotides outside the gene matches: 7. In nucleotides, the CDR3 is TGTGCCTGCGGGACAGAAGAGGATCAGCCCCAGCATTTT. As protein: CACGTEEDQPQHF.

About this clone: At one boundary the junction diverges from the germline segment, which might be a read error. The chain combines TRBV24-1 with TRBJ2-3, with TRBD1 matching over 8 bases. Germline CDR1 and CDR2: KGHDR and SFDVKD. The CDR3 runs to 14 residues. The CDR3 here is CAASDDRGTGTQYF. DNA for the CDR3: TGTGCCGCCAGTGATGACAGGGGCACGGGTACGCAGTATTTT.

The J gene is TRBJ1-5, the V gene TRBV5-1; D ambiguous. This CDR3 comprises 15 residues. CDR1 and CDR2 (germline): SGHRS, YFSETQ. Trimming removed 4 bases at V and 4 bases at J, with 15 bases between. The CDR3 bases are TGCGCCAGCAGCGAGGGAAGTGGGTTTAATCAGCCCCAGCATTTT. The encoded protein is CASSEGSGFNQPQHF.

V gene TRBV7-9 combines with J gene TRBJ2-2, with 7 nucleotides matching TRBD1. With V trimmed by 2 bases and J by 4 bases, 16 bases remained unmatched. The CDR3 contains 19 residues. Germline-derived CDR1 and CDR2 are SEHNR and FQNEAQ (reference sequence). The CDR3: CASSLLGLTNRGSTGELFF. The CDR3 coding sequence is TGTGCCAGCAGCTTATTGGGGCTCACAAACAGGGGTAGCACCGGGGAGCTGTTTTTT.

This clone was detected only a few times. This sequence joins TRBV28 and TRBJ1-4, with D unresolved. The CDR3 is made up of 13 amino acids. The germline gives CDR1 MDHEN, CDR2 SYDVKM. V lost 10 bases and J 5 bases, leaving 14 bases between the germline ends. The CDR3 nucleotides are TGTGCCACCTGGGAGCCTTCGAATGAAAAACTGTTTTTT. Protein sequence: CATWEPSNEKLFF.

This clone has only one observation. The chain carries TRBV5-1 and TRBJ1-1; 8 bases match TRBD1. The V gene's germline CDR1 is SGHRS and CDR2 YFSETQ. The V segment lost 4 bases and the J segment 12 bases; nucleotides outside the gene matches: 14. This CDR3 has 14 amino acids. DNA for the CDR3: TGCGCCAGCAGCCCCATTCAAGACAGGGGAGGGACTTTCTTT. Encoded protein: CASSPIQDRGGTFF.

In nucleotides, the CDR3 is TGTGCCAGCAGCTTGGAGGGGGGCACAGATACGCAGTATTTT. Protein sequence: CASSLEGGTDTQYF. This chain joins TRBV5-4 and TRBJ2-3; a possible D gene is TRBD1 (6 bases). The V and J ends lost 0 bases and 1 base respectively, with 6 bases between them. Germline lookup yields CDR1 SGHNT and CDR2 YYREEE (reference sequence). The CDR3 totals 14 residues.

The genes are TRBV2 and TRBJ1-6; D gene ambiguous. Germline-derived CDR1 and CDR2 are SNHLY and FYNNEI. Trimming stripped 8 bases from V and 9 bases from J, with 23 bases between. The CDR3 consists of 16 residues. DNA of the CDR3: TGTGCCAGCCGTTTGAATAGTGGCAGCGGGCCTTCACCCCTCCACTTT. This gives the protein CASRLNSGSGPSPLHF.

The gene calls are TRBV3-1 (or the pseudogene TRBV3-2) and TRBJ1-4; D uncertain. CDR3 size: 16 residues. Germline assignment: CDR1 LGHDT and CDR2 YNNKEL (reference sequence). With 0 bases removed from V and 7 bases from J, the gap between germline ends came to 15 bases. The CDR3 region has the DNA TGTGCCAGCAGCCAAGATGGCGGGGAGTTGGTTGAAAAACTGTTTTTT. This encodes CASSQDGGELVEKLFF.

This chain joins TRBV7-9 and TRBJ1-2; D remains unclear. The germline gives CDR1 SEHNR, CDR2 FQNEAQ (reference sequence). The CDR3 loop spans 13 amino acids. The V end lost 5 bases, the J end lost 4 bases, and 11 bases lay between the germline ends. The CDR3 DNA reads as TGTGCCAGCAGCCATTACGGTGCCTATGGCTACACCTTC. It specifies CASSHYGAYGYTF.

The chain's CDR3 is CASSLEGGSTEAFF. The CDR3 DNA sequence: TGTGCCAGCAGTTTAGAGGGGGGGAGCACTGAAGCTTTCTTT. V usage is TRBV27 and J usage is TRBJ1-1; TRBD1 is a possible D gene (6 bases). This CDR3 spans 14 amino acids. V was trimmed by 2 bases and J by 4 bases, leaving 11 bases between them. Germline V gene lookup returns CDR1 MNHEY and CDR2 SMNVEV (reference sequence).

This clone occurred once. This rearrangement joins TRBV25-1 to TRBJ2-1; TRBD2 agrees at 10 bases. V shed 10 bases and J 6 bases; nucleotides not matched to a gene: 6. This CDR3 is 13 amino acids long. Germline V gene sequence: CDR1 MGHDK, CDR2 SYGVNS. The CDR3 loop is CATVAGGINEQFF. The DNA for the CDR3 is TGTGCCACAGTAGCGGGGGGCATCAATGAGCAGTTCTTC. The variable domain in full, with the rest retrieved from reference TRBV25-1 and TRBJ2-1, is EADIYQTPRYLVIGTGKKITLECSQTMGHDKMYWYQQDPGMELHLIHYSYGVNSTEKGDLSSESTVSRIRTEHFPLTLESARPSHTSQYLCATVAGGINEQFFGPGTRLTVL.

The chain is built from TRBV21-1 and TRBJ1-5; TRBD1 is the table's D call and was not checked against the DNA. TRBV21-1 is reported as a pseudogene. This CDR3 region has 14 residues. This CDR3 is CASSGIRSHQPQHF. The DNA for the CDR3 is TGTGCCAGCAGCGGCATCAGGTCTCATCAGCCCCAGCATTTT.

The V gene is TRBV3-1 (or the pseudogene TRBV3-2), the J gene TRBJ2-5; the match to TRBD1 covers 12 bases. The length of the CDR3 is 17 residues. The V and J ends lost 4 bases and 3 bases, in that order; junction bases with no gene match: 9. From germline, CDR1 is LGHDT and CDR2 YNNKEL (reference sequence). CDR3 sequence (DNA): TGTGCCAGCAGCCCCCCAGTGGGGACAGGGGGCGAAGAGACCCAGTACTTC. As protein: CASSPPVGTGGEETQYF.